One T cell receptor beta chain is described in this entry. Its antigen is unidentified. Per the germline V gene, CDR1 is SGHKS and CDR2 is YYEKEE (reference sequence). The J segment lost 4 bases and the V segment lost 2 bases, leaving 8 bases of the junction unmatched. This CDR3 has 15 amino acids. Use of 60 Vbeta and 13 Jbeta primers characterized the PCR. Generated by immunoSEQ multiplex PCR, the TCRdb table keeps only in-frame clones and is missing some. The sample lists approximately 130,000 clones, more than 60% occurring once. The data belong to a study of cytomegalovirus exposure and HLA in healthy donors. Study details: From some 180 million T cells, an earlier analysis saw 90 million to 130 million unique TCR beta sequences.

Notes on the study in general: Researchers reported in a later analysis that a missense DCLRE1C variant was tied to TCR beta V- and J-gene trimming. Evidence from a later analysis indicated that most CMV-associated TCR beta chains looked HLA-restricted.

Sequencing input: PBMCs. The receptor's source is a woman between 35 and 50 years old in good health and CMV-seronegative. This sequence joins TRBV5-5 and TRBJ2-5; TRBD1 agrees at 7 bases. The CDR3 loop reads CASSFPTGVGETQYF. For the CDR3, the DNA is TGTGCCAGCAGCTTTCCTACAGGGGTAGGAGAGACCCAGTACTTC.